What follows are 28 T cell receptor beta chains derived from one specimen sequenced in a study of CD8 T cells in ankylosing spondylitis. MiXCR, applied by TCRdb to the 5' RACE reads, yields one record per CDR3 protein. This sample has around 430,000 distinct CDR3 sequences, with under 20% found just once. Study-wide points: Among TCR beta sequences, a motif of eight highly homologous variants appeared characteristic of ankylosing spondylitis blood.

These receptors have no known antigen. The sequencing input was blood, either unsorted or a sorted T cell fraction (not recorded which). These receptors were collected from a male donor with ankylosing spondylitis.

The rearrangement joins TRBV5-6 to TRBJ1-2; possibly TRBD1 for D (5 bases). Germline V CDR1 and CDR2: SGHDT, YYEEEE. V was cut by 0 bases and J by 7 bases, with 7 bases left in between. The length of the CDR3 is 12 residues. The CDR3 bases are TGTGCCAGCAGCTTGGCTCAGGGTGGCTACACCTTC. It codes for CASSLAQGGYTF.

The chain is built from TRBV6-5 and TRBJ2-7, with D possibly matching TRBD1 (6 bases). The CDR3 is made up of 14 amino acids. The germline V gene encodes CDR1 MNHEY and CDR2 SVGAGI. Trimming stripped 5 bases from V and 5 bases from J, with 16 bases between. This chain's CDR3 is CASSLPGQFHEQYF. The CDR3 DNA reads as TGTGCCAGCAGTCTACCGGGACAATTCCACGAGCAGTACTTC.

This clonotype came up a few times. V gene TRBV3-1 combines with J gene TRBJ2-1, with a possible D match to TRBD2 (5 bases). V lost 0 bases to trimming and J lost 12 bases, with 12 bases between them. This CDR3 comprises 13 residues. Germline CDR1 reads LGHDT; CDR2 reads YNNKEL (reference sequence). CDR3 amino acids: CASSQDRVAGQFF. The CDR3 region has the DNA TGTGCCAGCAGCCAAGATCGGGTGGCGGGGCAGTTCTTC.

This clonotype was found many times. V gene TRBV10-3 combines with J gene TRBJ2-7; perhaps TRBD1 as D (6 bases). Germline CDR1 ENHRY, CDR2 SYGVKD. Trimming took 2 bases from V and 4 from J, leaving 18 bases between them. The CDR3 contains 16 residues. The CDR3 region is CAISEAGTGTPYEQYF. In DNA, the CDR3 is TGTGCCATCAGTGAGGCTGGGACCGGGACACCTTACGAGCAGTACTTC.

The chain employs TRBV6-1 and TRBJ2-1; D unclear. The CDR3 extends over 15 amino acids. The V end was cut by 6 bases, the J end by 1 base, with 13 bases between. Germline assignment: CDR1 MNHNS and CDR2 SASEGT. The CDR3 spells CASRVSPSSYNEQFF. As DNA, the CDR3 is TGTGCCAGCAGGGTTAGCCCGAGTTCCTACAATGAGCAGTTCTTC.

This clonotype occurred a few times. The J gene is TRBJ2-1, the V gene TRBV4-2, with 11 positions matching TRBD2. The junction had 11 bases not matched to a gene; V was cut back by 3 bases and J by 1 base. The germline V gene has CDR1 LGHNA and CDR2 YNFKEQ. This CDR3 is 19 amino acids long. CDR3 sequence: CASSHGLAGSPGSYNEQFF. The CDR3 DNA is TGTGCCAGCAGCCATGGACTAGCGGGCTCCCCGGGGTCCTACAATGAGCAGTTCTTC.

In its sample, this clonotype was seen a few times. This sequence joins TRBV12-3 or TRBV12-4 and TRBJ1-4, with 9 nucleotides matching TRBD1. V was clipped by 5 bases and J by 7 bases; unmatched bases: 8. This CDR3 has 15 residues. This chain's CDR3 is CASSPLDRGSEKLFF. Written as DNA, the CDR3 is TGTGCCAGCAGTCCCCTCGACAGGGGGAGTGAAAAACTGTTTTTT.

This clonotype showed up just a few times. V is TRBV5-5 and J is TRBJ2-7; no reliable D call. The germline V gene has CDR1 SGHKS and CDR2 YYEKEE (reference sequence). This CDR3 contains 13 residues. Trimming cost V 1 base and J 1 base, with 6 bases left between them. The CDR3 protein is CASSLNPSYEQYF. CDR3 DNA: TGTGCCAGCAGCTTGAATCCGTCCTACGAGCAGTACTTC.

The chain recombines TRBV6-1 with TRBJ1-2, with D unresolved. This CDR3 contains 13 residues. Germline values: CDR1 MNHNS, CDR2 SASEGT. The germline V and J ends were trimmed by 7 bases and 0 bases, with 9 bases remaining between them. Here the CDR3 reads CASTSHANYGYTF. The CDR3 nucleotides are TGTGCCAGCACGAGCCACGCTAACTATGGCTACACCTTC.

This chain connects TRBV20-1 to TRBJ2-1; TRBD2 aligns across 8 bases. The germline V gene encodes CDR1 DFQATT and CDR2 SNEGSKA (reference sequence). The CDR3 has 12 amino acids. J gave up 5 bases and V 7 bases, and 4 bases lay outside the gene matches. In DNA form, the CDR3 reads TGCAGTGTCGGGGGGGATAACAATGAGCAGTTCTTC. This sequence encodes CSVGGDNNEQFF.

This clonotype has just a few counts. This rearrangement joins TRBV28 to TRBJ2-2, with a weak D call TRBD1 (6 bases). The CDR3 has 15 residues. The V end lost 6 bases, the J end lost 5 bases, and 16 bases lay between the germline ends. Germline assignment: CDR1 MDHEN and CDR2 SYDVKM. CDR3 nucleotide sequence: TGTGCCAGCAGGTTACAGGGCAGAGGTACCGGGGAGCTGTTTTTT. Its translation: CASRLQGRGTGELFF.

The rearrangement joins TRBV14 to TRBJ2-1; no reliable D call. V was trimmed by 2 bases and J by 4 bases, leaving 9 bases between them. The germline V gene encodes CDR1 SGHDN and CDR2 FVKESK. The CDR3 has 14 residues. The CDR3 spells CASSQLTSYNEQFF. The CDR3 nucleotides are TGTGCCAGCAGCCAATTGACTTCATACAATGAGCAGTTCTTC.

This clonotype was observed at least ten times. The chain combines TRBV12-3 or TRBV12-4 with TRBJ1-1; D gene uncertain. V was shortened by 0 bases and J by 0 bases, with 8 bases between the two germline ends. This CDR3 has 15 residues. CDR3 sequence: CASSLALHLNTEAFF. The CDR3 bases are TGTGCCAGCAGTTTAGCGCTTCACCTGAACACTGAAGCTTTCTTT.

This chain joins TRBV3-1 and TRBJ1-5, with a tentative D call TRBD1 (5 bases). Germline-derived CDR1 and CDR2 are LGHDT and YNNKEL (reference sequence). The CDR3 is made up of 14 amino acids. Trimming cost V 4 bases and J 0 bases, with 7 bases left between them. The CDR3 nucleotides read TGTGCCAGCAGCCCGACAGATAGCAATCAGCCCCAGCATTTT. It is translated as CASSPTDSNQPQHF.

Many counts were recorded for this clonotype. The chain carries TRBV20-1 and TRBJ2-7, with D maybe TRBD1 (7 bases). This CDR3 has 14 amino acids. V lost 3 bases, J lost 2 bases, and 14 bases lay in between. The germline CDR1 and CDR2 sequences are DFQATT and SNEGSKA (reference sequence). For the CDR3, the DNA is TGCAGTGCTAGGCTAGCAGGGGGGCCCTACGAGCAGTACTTC. It yields the protein CSARLAGGPYEQYF.

This clonotype was seen more than once but under ten times. J is TRBJ2-1 and V is TRBV7-2; 7 bases map to TRBD2. The germline V gene encodes CDR1 SGHTA and CDR2 FQGNSA. The CDR3 contains 14 residues. Trimming cost V 1 base and J 9 bases; bases outside gene matches: 6. CDR3 coding DNA: TGTGCCAGCAGCTTAGGCGGGAGCATCGGTGAGCAGTTCTTC. This codes for CASSLGGSIGEQFF.

This clonotype was recorded a few times. The chain recombines TRBV20-1 with TRBJ2-5; possibly TRBD2 for D (5 bases). The CDR3 length is 13 residues. V lost 3 bases to trimming and J lost 1 base, with 9 bases between them. CDR1 and CDR2 (germline): DFQATT, SNEGSKA (reference sequence). The CDR3 DNA is TGCAGTGCTAGCGGGGTGTTCCAAGAGACCCAGTACTTC. Protein product: CSASGVFQETQYF.

The DNA for the CDR3 is TGTGCCAGCAGCCGGGACACCAGCCACTATGGCTACACCTTC. Residues: CASSRDTSHYGYTF. The V call is TRBV7-9, the J call TRBJ1-2; a possible D gene is TRBD1 (6 bases). The V and J ends lost 5 bases and 3 bases respectively, with 13 bases between them. Germline lookup yields CDR1 SEHNR and CDR2 FQNEAQ (reference sequence). The CDR3 length is 14 residues. Full variable domain (missing parts from reference TRBV7-9 and TRBJ1-2): DTGVSQNPRHKITKRGQNVTFRCDPISEHNRLYWYRQTLGQGPEFLTYFQNEAQLEKSRLLSDRFSAERPKGSFSTLEIQRTEQGDSAMYLCASSRDTSHYGYTFGSGTRLTVV.

This clonotype was seen a handful of times. This rearrangement joins TRBV7-9 to TRBJ2-1; the match to TRBD2 covers 13 bases. CDR1 and CDR2 (germline): SEHNR, FQNEAQ (reference sequence). This CDR3 contains 16 residues. Trimming removed 4 bases from V and 8 bases from J; junction bases left unmatched: 8. This CDR3 reads CASSSQGTSGTYEQFF. CDR3 bases: TGTGCCAGCAGCTCACAAGGGACTAGCGGGACTTATGAGCAGTTCTTC.

The table lists this clonotype with many counts. J is TRBJ1-2 and V is TRBV12-3 or TRBV12-4; 7 bases line up with TRBD1. Trimming cost V 5 bases and J 0 bases; bases outside gene matches: 6. The CDR3 consists of 15 residues. The CDR3 sequence is CASSPTDRANYGYTF. The CDR3 DNA reads as TGTGCCAGCAGTCCAACCGACAGGGCTAACTATGGCTACACCTTC.

The chain has TRBV18 and TRBJ1-1; D remains unclear. The CDR3 runs to 14 residues. Germline-derived CDR1 and CDR2 are KGHSH and LQKENI. V lost 3 bases to trimming and J lost 5 bases, with 13 bases between them. Written as DNA, the CDR3 is TGTGCCAGCTCACCGGCGGGGATGGGTACTGAAGCTTTCTTT. As protein: CASSPAGMGTEAFF.

This clonotype was picked up many times. The chain is built from TRBV7-2 and TRBJ1-4, with TRBD1 identical over 7 bases. Germline loops: CDR1 SGHTA, CDR2 FQGNSA. V lost 5 bases and J lost 4; bases outside the gene matches: 4. The CDR3 totals 14 residues. The CDR3: CASSRGTVNEKLFF. The DNA for the CDR3 is TGTGCCAGCAGCCGCGGGACAGTTAATGAAAAACTGTTTTTT.

A few counts support this clonotype. The chain joins TRBV24-1 to TRBJ2-2; TRBD1 agrees at 11 bases. The CDR3 has 15 residues. With 6 bases clipped from V and 5 bases from J, the junction kept 4 bases outside the gene matches. Germline loops: CDR1 KGHDR, CDR2 SFDVKD. CDR3 sequence: CATSPRDRGTGELFF. DNA of the CDR3: TGTGCCACCAGTCCCCGGGACAGGGGGACCGGGGAGCTGTTTTTT.

The sample holds a few counts of this clonotype. V usage is TRBV7-2 and J usage is TRBJ2-5; 8 bases are a match to TRBD2. Germline loops: CDR1 SGHTA, CDR2 FQGNSA. The CDR3 length is 15 residues. The ends lost 1 base at V and 3 bases at J; junction bases unmatched: 4. The CDR3 DNA reads as TGTGCCAGCAGCTTAGTAGCGGGATTCGAAGAGACCCAGTACTTC. This codes for CASSLVAGFEETQYF.

This clonotype was detected a few times. The chain recombines TRBV6-5 with TRBJ2-7, with D tentatively TRBD2 (6 bases). Per germline, CDR1 MNHEY and CDR2 SVGAGI. The length of the CDR3 is 14 residues. Deletions cut 4 bases from V and 5 bases from J, with 15 bases between. The DNA of the CDR3 is TGTGCCAGCAGTTCCCCGGGACTCCCCCACGAGCAGTACTTC. This gives the protein CASSSPGLPHEQYF.

This clonotype was seen only once. The chain has TRBV6-5 and TRBJ1-5; 10 positions agree with TRBD1. CDR1 and CDR2 from the germline V gene are MNHEY and SVGAGI. The CDR3 contains 15 residues. With 0 bases clipped from V and 6 bases from J, the junction kept 2 bases outside the gene matches. The CDR3 DNA follows: TGTGCCAGCAGTTACTCGAGACAGGGGGCTCAGCCCCAGCATTTT. Translating gives CASSYSRQGAQPQHF.

This chain uses TRBV7-6 with TRBJ1-2; no definite D call. This CDR3 contains 15 residues. CDR1 is SGHVS, CDR2 FNYEAQ, per germline. The ends were cut back, 5 bases at V and 7 bases at J, with 20 bases in the middle. The CDR3 coding sequence is TGTGCCAGCAGCCCGGCGGGGTTGGGCAGTGTTGGCTACACCTTC. Translated, it gives CASSPAGLGSVGYTF.

This clonotype has a handful of counts. The V call is TRBV27, the J call TRBJ2-7; 10 bases are shared with TRBD2. Germline V lookup: CDR1 MNHEY, CDR2 SMNVEV (reference sequence). Germline trimming cut 2 bases from V and 4 bases from J; bases unmatched to any gene: 5. CDR3 length: 15 residues. The DNA for the CDR3 is TGTGCCAGCAGTTTACTCAGCGGGAGGGCATACGAGCAGTACTTC. Residues: CASSLLSGRAYEQYF.